A single sample is the source of the 15 T cell receptor beta chains below, sequenced in a study of CD8 T cells in Susac syndrome. Random hexamers were used to reverse transcribe the RNA input (about 0.45 to 1 ug). TCRdb recomputed calls from the immunoSEQ multiplex PCR reads with MiXCR, one row per CDR3 protein. Altogether some 110,000 distinct CDR3 sequences are present, around 94% being singletons, with the ten largest covering just under 0.095%. The sequencing input was CD4+ T cells from PBMCs. The origin of the receptors is a human donor with multiple sclerosis.

The chain carries TRBV7-8 and TRBJ2-1; 12 nucleotides match TRBD2. The length of the CDR3 is 15 residues. Trimming cost V 5 bases and J 9 bases; bases outside gene matches: 8. Germline V gene data show CDR1 as SGHVS and CDR2 as FQNEAQ. CDR3: CASSPRTSGVREQFF. The CDR3 nucleotides read TGTGCCAGCAGCCCTAGGACTAGCGGGGTACGTGAGCAGTTCTTC. The full variable domain, rest sourced from reference TRBV7-8 and TRBJ2-1, is GAGVSQSPRYKVAKRGQDVALRCDPISGHVSLFWYQQALGQGPEFLTYFQNEAQLDKSGLPSDRFFAERPEGSVSTLKIQRTQQEDSAVYLCASSPRTSGVREQFFGPGTRLTVL.

The V gene is TRBV7-8, the J gene TRBJ2-7, with D possibly being TRBD2 (6 bases). There are 15 residues in the CDR3. V lost 5 bases and J lost 3, with 17 bases in between. Germline V lookup: CDR1 SGHVS, CDR2 FQNEAQ. The CDR3 loop reads CASSPRGSYVYEQYF. CDR3 sequence (DNA): TGTGCCAGCAGCCCCCGGGGGAGTTACGTCTACGAGCAGTACTTC.

Comments on this clonotype: A read error may produce the germline difference seen at one junction end. The V gene is TRBV4-3, the J gene TRBJ1-6; TRBD1 aligns across 8 bases. Germline assignment: CDR1 LGHNA and CDR2 YSLEER. CDR3 size: 15 residues. CDR3 amino acids: CASSQVTQGVTPLHF. The CDR3 DNA follows: TGCGCCAGCAGCCAAGTGACACAGGGGGTAACACCCCTCCATTTT.

The chain employs TRBV11-2 and TRBJ1-5, with D unresolved. The germline CDR1 and CDR2 sequences are SGHAT and FQNNGV. V lost 1 base and J lost 4, with 5 bases in between. The CDR3 totals 13 residues. Written as DNA, the CDR3 is TGTGCCAGCAGCTTAGCGCTGAATCAGCCCCAGCATTTT. Translated, it gives CASSLALNQPQHF.

The chain joins TRBV19 to TRBJ2-3, with D tentatively TRBD1 (6 bases). Germline V gene sequence: CDR1 LNHDA, CDR2 SQIVND (reference sequence). The CDR3 contains 17 residues. Deletions cut 5 bases from V and 0 bases from J, with 18 bases between. CDR3 DNA sequence: TGTGCCAGTAGTCCGCGATCGGGACACTCGAGCACAGATACGCAGTATTTT. Translated, it gives CASSPRSGHSSTDTQYF.

The chain links TRBV7-9 to TRBJ1-6, with a possible D match to TRBD1 (6 bases). CDR3 size: 15 residues. Trimming took off 1 base at V and 9 bases at J, with 13 bases between the two ends. Per germline, CDR1 SEHNR and CDR2 FQNEAQ (reference sequence). CDR3 nucleotide sequence: TGTGCCAGCAGCTTAGGCCAGGGGTCTAGTTCACCCCTCCACTTT. Its protein is CASSLGQGSSSPLHF.

The chain couples TRBV2 to TRBJ2-2; 9 bases agree with TRBD2. CDR1 SNHLY and CDR2 FYNNEI come from the germline V gene. V trimming: 6 bases; J trimming: 6 bases; junction bases outside the gene matches: 11. This CDR3 has 16 residues. CDR3 coding DNA: TGTGCCAGCAGCGCCGGATCGGGACTAGCCCCCGGGGAGCTGTTTTTT. Encoded protein: CASSAGSGLAPGELFF.

This chain connects TRBV30 to TRBJ2-5, with TRBD2 identical over 9 bases. The length of the CDR3 is 14 residues. Germline V gene sequence: CDR1 GTSNPN, CDR2 SVGIG (reference sequence). Unmatched junction bases numbered 4, after V lost 0 bases and J lost 5 bases. The CDR3 loop reads CAWSVGGGDETQYF. In DNA, the CDR3 is TGTGCCTGGAGTGTTGGCGGGGGGGATGAGACCCAGTACTTC.

The table lists this clonotype with a few counts. The chain is built from TRBV7-3 and TRBJ2-6, with 8 bases fitting TRBD1. This CDR3 is built from 17 residues. Germline V gene data show CDR1 as SGHTA and CDR2 as FQGTGA. V lost 4 bases and J lost 0; bases outside the gene matches: 5. Written as DNA, the CDR3 is TGTGCCAGCAGCTCGGGACAGGTCGCCTCTGGGGCCAACGTCCTGACTTTC. It specifies CASSSGQVASGANVLTF.

The chain combines TRBV25-1 with TRBJ1-4, with a tentative D call TRBD1 (5 bases). Per the germline V gene, CDR1 is MGHDK and CDR2 is SYGVNS. The CDR3 loop spans 14 amino acids. V was clipped by 4 bases and J by 4 bases, with 10 bases between them. The CDR3 DNA reads as TGTGCCAGCAGTGGACAGTGGGGTAATGAAAAACTGTTTTTT. Translating gives CASSGQWGNEKLFF.

This CDR3 reads CASSFGTGYSEQYF. CDR3 nucleotide sequence: TGTGCCAGCAGTTTCGGGACAGGGTATAGCGAGCAGTACTTC. The chain joins TRBV6-2 or TRBV6-3 to TRBJ2-7, with TRBD1 matching 9 bases. V was clipped by 4 bases and J by 6 bases; unmatched bases: 7. Germline CDR1 and CDR2: MNHEY and SVGEGT. The CDR3 extends over 14 amino acids.

The chain is built from TRBV19 and TRBJ1-1, with D unclear. Between the trimmed V and J ends, which lost 5 bases and 3 bases, there was a span of 16 bases. Germline V gene data show CDR1 as LNHDA and CDR2 as SQIVND (reference sequence). The CDR3 covers 15 residues. In DNA, the CDR3 is TGTGCCAGTAGTTCGGGGTCACAGAAGTACACTGAAGCTTTCTTT. Translated: CASSSGSQKYTEAFF.

The chain combines TRBV4-3 with TRBJ1-6; no clear D gene. Trimming cost V 0 bases and J 14 bases, with 17 bases left between them. From germline, CDR1 is LGHNA and CDR2 YSLEER. This CDR3 is built from 15 residues. CDR3 amino acids: CASSQDRSNWNSLHF. CDR3 sequence (DNA): TGCGCCAGCAGCCAAGATCGGAGTAACTGGAATTCCCTCCACTTT.

The chain is built from TRBV4-3 and TRBJ1-5; D call uncertain. The germline V gene encodes CDR1 LGHNA and CDR2 YSLEER. Deletions cut 5 bases from V and 4 bases from J, with 9 bases between. This CDR3 is 13 amino acids long. CDR3 coding DNA: TGCGCCAGCAGCAACCGTTTGAATCAGCCCCAGCATTTT. Translating it yields CASSNRLNQPQHF.

V and J are TRBV14 and TRBJ1-1; D ambiguous. Germline CDR1 SGHDN, CDR2 FVKESK. CDR3 size: 13 residues. Trimming stripped 4 bases from V and 5 bases from J, with 11 bases between. CDR3 sequence: CASSPQDRTEAFF. Here the CDR3 DNA reads TGTGCCAGCAGCCCCCAAGACCGAACTGAAGCTTTCTTT.